These 22 T cell receptor beta chains were sequenced from one sample in a study of regulatory T cells in long-lasting Graves disease (dated by TCRdb to the early 2020s). The library was made by multiplex PCR. Sequencer: Illumina HiSeq 4000. CDR3 regions were amplified by Arm-PCR with iRepertoire HTBI primers to construct TCR beta libraries. TCRdb took the public reads, trimmed them with fastp at Q25, ran MiXCR for clone calling and kept in-frame beta chains. Records with the same CDR3 protein are collapsed into one entry carrying the most frequent genes and DNA. The sample table contains about 440,000 distinct CDR3 sequences; only one count was recorded for about a sixth of them. The top ten hold around a tenth of the sample. Taken with the paper, the label for time point translates to: newly diagnosed GD, antithyroid drugs for less than 3 months. RNA was extracted from PBMCs in TRIzol for both TCR sequencing and RNA sequencing.

The same data also went into a second study, on T cells in Graves' hyperthyroidism and ophthalmopathy.

The sequenced sample was peripheral blood mononuclear cells (PBMCs), obtained at new diagnosis, from a patient treated with antithyroid drugs. The receptor set was obtained from a woman aged 25 to 39 with Graves disease. Donor details come from another sample of the same person, matched by shared clones.

There are many counts of this clonotype. The chain carries TRBV27 and TRBJ2-5, with 12 bases aligning to TRBD2. Trimming took 5 bases from V and 7 from J; bases not matched to a gene: 5. Germline V gene data show CDR1 as MNHEY and CDR2 as SMNVEV (reference sequence). The CDR3 is 14 residues long. Written as DNA, the CDR3 is TGTGCCAGCAGTCTAGCGGGAGGGCCTTGGACCCAGTACTTC. The encoded protein is CASSLAGGPWTQYF.

The gene calls are TRBV20-1 and TRBJ1-5; D not certain. This CDR3 comprises 13 residues. Germline V lookup: CDR1 DFQATT, CDR2 SNEGSKA (reference sequence). V was shortened by 2 bases and J by 4 bases, with 9 bases between the two germline ends. CDR3 coding DNA: TGCAGTGCTAGAAAGGTCGGGAATCAGCCCCAGCATTTT. Protein sequence: CSARKVGNQPQHF.

This clonotype was seen ten or more times. CDR3 bases: TGCAGTGCTAGGCCTAGCGGGAGGATCAACAATGAGCAGTTCTTC. This translates into CSARPSGRINNEQFF. The chain is built from TRBV20-1 and TRBJ2-1, with 11 bases identical to TRBD2. Germline V gene data show CDR1 as DFQATT and CDR2 as SNEGSKA (reference sequence). This CDR3 is built from 15 residues. Trimming took 3 bases from V and 5 from J; bases not matched to a gene: 6.

J is TRBJ1-3 and V is TRBV10-1; D is perhaps TRBD1 (5 bases). Germline V gene lookup returns CDR1 WNHNN and CDR2 SYGVQD (reference sequence). V was cut by 2 bases and J by 0 bases, with 11 bases left in between. CDR3 length equals 16 residues. The CDR3 loop reads CASSERGDSSGNTIYF. In DNA form, the CDR3 reads TGCGCCAGCAGTGAGAGGGGTGACAGCTCTGGAAACACCATATATTTT.

V gene TRBV28 combines with J gene TRBJ2-5; D is perhaps TRBD1 or TRBD2 (7 bases each). The ends were cut back, 3 bases at V and 13 bases at J, with 30 bases in the middle. This CDR3 is built from 17 residues. Per germline, CDR1 MDHEN and CDR2 SYDVKM. CDR3 sequence (DNA): TGTGCCAGCAGTTTCCCAGGGGGGGCTGTAATGACGGGGGGTTGGTACTTC. It yields the protein CASSFPGGAVMTGGWYF.

This clonotype came up once. This chain uses TRBV12-3 or TRBV12-4 with TRBJ2-1, with no clear D. This CDR3 is built from 15 residues. Trimming cost V 1 base and J 2 bases, with 9 bases left between them. The CDR3 bases are TGTGCCAGCAGTTTAGAGCAACCGCCCTACAATGAGCAGTTCTTC. Translated: CASSLEQPPYNEQFF.

CDR3 region: CASSSAPMVAGEEEWNEQFF. The CDR3 DNA sequence: TGTGCCAGCAGCTCAGCCCCGATGGTGGCGGGAGAAGAAGAATGGAATGAGCAGTTCTTC. The gene calls are TRBV11-2 and TRBJ2-1, with 7 bases lining up with TRBD2. CDR1 and CDR2 (germline): SGHAT, FQNNGV. With V trimmed by 4 bases and J by 7 bases, 25 bases remained unmatched. The CDR3 has 20 residues.

The chain employs TRBV15 and TRBJ2-7; 9 nucleotides line up with TRBD1. V gave up 4 bases and J gave up 3 bases; unmatched junction bases: 4. In germline, CDR1 is LNHNV, CDR2 YYDKDF (reference sequence). The CDR3 length is 14 residues. The CDR3 nucleotides are TGTGCCACCAGCACCGGGACAGGGATCTACGAGCAGTACTTC. It is translated as CATSTGTGIYEQYF. The full variable domain, in which reference TRBV15 and TRBJ2-7 provide the parts outside the CDR3, is DAMVIQNPRYQVTQFGKPVTLSCSQTLNHNVMYWYQQKSSQAPKLLFHYYDKDFNNEADTPDNFQSRRPNTSFCFLDIRSPGLGDTAMYLCATSTGTGIYEQYFGPGTRLTVT.

In its sample, this clonotype was seen a few times. The chain combines TRBV7-3 with TRBJ2-2; 12 bases line up with TRBD2. The CDR3 contains 17 residues. The V segment lost 1 base and the J segment 5 bases; nucleotides outside the gene matches: 5. CDR1 and CDR2 from the germline V gene are SGHTA and FQGTGA. CDR3: CASSLIETSGRTGELFF. The CDR3 DNA reads as TGTGCCAGCAGCTTAATAGAGACTAGCGGGAGAACCGGGGAGCTGTTTTTT. The variable domain in full, with the rest retrieved from reference TRBV7-3 and TRBJ2-2, is GAGVSQTPSNKVTEKGKYVELRCDPISGHTALYWYRQSLGQGPEFLIYFQGTGAADDSGLPNDRFFAVRPEGSVSTLKIQRTERGDSAVYLCASSLIETSGRTGELFFGEGSRLTVL.

This clonotype was counted a few times. The rearrangement links TRBV20-1 to TRBJ2-5; 9 bases line up with TRBD2. Looked up from germline, CDR1 is DFQATT and CDR2 is SNEGSKA (reference sequence). This CDR3 contains 14 residues. V lost 6 bases, J lost 3 bases, and 8 bases stayed unmatched. For the CDR3, the DNA is TGCAGTGCCATACGGACTAGCGCGAAAGAGACCCAGTACTTC. The encoded protein is CSAIRTSAKETQYF.

This clonotype has only one observation. The chain has TRBV7-2 and TRBJ2-5, with 7 positions matching TRBD1. The CDR3 spans 15 residues. Germline loops: CDR1 SGHTA, CDR2 FQGNSA. The V gene end was trimmed by 4 bases and the J gene end by 5 bases; junction bases not matched to a gene: 10. CDR3 DNA sequence: TGTGCCAGCAGCTCCCTAGGGGGCGCGTGGGAGACCCAGTACTTC. It yields the protein CASSSLGGAWETQYF.

The J gene is TRBJ2-1, the V gene TRBV27; D not certain. Between the trimmed V and J ends, which lost 6 bases and 6 bases, there was a span of 12 bases. The CDR3 runs to 13 residues. CDR1 and CDR2 (germline): MNHEY, SMNVEV (reference sequence). CDR3 bases: TGTGCCAGCAGCCCACCGACTCCCAATGAGCAGTTCTTC. As protein: CASSPPTPNEQFF.

There are many counts of this clonotype. A read error may account for a junction end that differs from germline. This chain connects TRBV11-2 to TRBJ2-7; D perhaps matches TRBD2 (5 bases). Germline V CDR1 and CDR2: SGHAT, FQNNGV. The CDR3 covers 11 residues. CDR3 nucleotides: TGTGCCAGCAGCTTAGGGGGAGCAGGAGCATTC. It specifies CASSLGGAGAF.

The V gene is TRBV27, the J gene TRBJ2-2; D is unclear. This CDR3 contains 12 residues. The V end was cut by 5 bases, the J end by 8 bases, with 9 bases between. From germline, CDR1 is MNHEY and CDR2 SMNVEV (reference sequence). This chain's CDR3 is CASSSPGGELFF. CDR3 bases: TGTGCCAGCAGTAGCCCGGGTGGGGAGCTGTTTTTT.

In this sample, this clonotype turned up once. The rearrangement links TRBV12-3 or TRBV12-4 to TRBJ2-1; TRBD2 agrees at 12 bases. With V trimmed by 8 bases and J by 2 bases, 7 bases remained unmatched. This CDR3 comprises 16 residues. CDR3 DNA: TGTGCCAGCCTCGGACTAGCGGGGCCAACCTACAATGAGCAGTTCTTC. It encodes CASLGLAGPTYNEQFF.

At least ten counts were recorded for this clonotype. The rearrangement links TRBV28 to TRBJ2-7, with 7 bases aligning to TRBD2. Germline values: CDR1 MDHEN, CDR2 SYDVKM. The trim removed 6 bases at V and 4 bases at J, leaving 15 bases unmatched. CDR3 length: 16 amino acids. The CDR3 protein is CASSSPRKRDGYEQYF. The CDR3 nucleotides read TGTGCCAGCAGCTCCCCCAGAAAGCGGGACGGATACGAGCAGTACTTC.

This chain connects TRBV5-1 to TRBJ2-2; D is undetermined. The CDR3 is 15 amino acids. V was trimmed by 0 bases and J by 4 bases, leaving 10 bases between them. Germline loops: CDR1 SGHRS, CDR2 YFSETQ. This CDR3 reads CASSLGTYLTGELFF. CDR3 in DNA: TGCGCCAGCAGCTTGGGGACCTACCTCACCGGGGAGCTGTTTTTT.

This clonotype has only a few counts. The chain employs TRBV12-3 or TRBV12-4 and TRBJ1-2; 7 bases line up with TRBD1. J gave up 5 bases and V 6 bases, and 12 bases lay outside the gene matches. This CDR3 has 15 amino acids. CDR3 protein: CASRGDSNFLYGYTF. CDR3 DNA: TGTGCCAGCAGGGGGGACAGCAATTTCTTATATGGCTACACCTTC.

This clonotype was counted many times. The chain's CDR3 is CASSPADWTSGGEQFF. The DNA for the CDR3 is TGTGCCAGCAGCCCCGCCGACTGGACCAGCGGCGGTGAGCAGTTCTTC. The genes are TRBV11-2 and TRBJ2-1; a possible D gene is TRBD2 (5 bases). The CDR3 is 16 residues long. CDR1 and CDR2 (germline): SGHAT, FQNNGV. Trimming removed 5 bases at V and 9 bases at J, with 23 bases between.

This clonotype was counted once. V usage is TRBV24-1 and J usage is TRBJ2-1; no clear D. The CDR3 length is 13 residues. The V gene lost 4 bases and the J gene lost 4 bases, with 7 bases spanning the gap. Germline CDR1 and CDR2: KGHDR and SFDVKD. The CDR3: CATSESQYNEQFF. CDR3 DNA: TGTGCCACCAGTGAGAGCCAGTACAATGAGCAGTTCTTC.

V usage is TRBV12-5 and J usage is TRBJ2-7, with 7 bases lining up with TRBD1. This CDR3 region has 17 residues. Germline V CDR1 and CDR2: LGHNT, FRNRAP. J gave up 3 bases and V 2 bases, and 13 bases lay outside the gene matches. The CDR3 spells CASGLYRRDREFYEQYF. In DNA, the CDR3 is TGTGCTAGTGGTTTGTATCGACGGGACAGAGAATTCTACGAGCAGTACTTC.

This clonotype has ten or more counts. This rearrangement joins TRBV20-1 to TRBJ2-7; TRBD2 agrees at 13 bases. The CDR3 has 14 residues. Germline V gene sequence: CDR1 DFQATT, CDR2 SNEGSKA (reference sequence). J gave up 2 bases and V 5 bases, and 3 bases lay outside the gene matches. CDR3 nucleotide sequence: TGCAGTGCTGGGGGACTAGCGGGACCCTACGAGCAGTACTTC. This codes for CSAGGLAGPYEQYF.